This TCR beta chain was captured in a study of Ad26.COV2.S vaccination and SARS-CoV-2 variants (dated by TCRdb to the early 2020s). About the investigation overall: Donors in the vaccine arm were drawn from COV1001, a phase I-IIa trial of Ad26.COV2.S in healthy adults that was multicentre, randomized, double-blind and placebo-controlled. Ad26.COV2.S was administered intramuscularly at a dose of 5x10^10 or 1x10^11 viral particles, either as one shot or as two shots given 56 days apart. Throughout the experiments and outcome assessment, investigators stayed blinded to trial group allocation. Sequencing of the TCRbeta repertoire served to evaluate the specificity and breadth of SARS-CoV-2-reactive T cell receptors following Ad26.COV2.S vaccination. A total of around 32 samples were included in the TCR-sequenced set, comprising roughly 20 Ad26.COV2.S vaccine recipients, 5 placebo recipients and 8 SARS-CoV-2 convalescent individuals. Trial participants were randomized into five groups of five: low-dose or high-dose Ad26.COV2.S given once or twice, or placebo on both occasions. The paper's findings and limits, for the study overall: Compared with placebo recipients, Ad26.COV2.S recipients showed higher spike-specific TCR breadth (P = 0.0014). Vaccine and placebo recipients had similar non-spike TCR breadth, a finding consistent with the vaccine containing only spike. The authors noted that the TCR breadth and depth analyses may have underestimated total T cell responses. After vaccination, spike-specific CD8+ and CD4+ T cell responses were reported to show substantial breadth. Comparing responses between vaccine doses or regimens was not something the study was powered to do.

The label giving this sample's treatment or condition can be read as: around 19 received Ad26.COV2.S at low or high dose, single or two shots; roughly 5 received placebo; per-sample allocation not given. For vaccine and placebo recipients, repertoires were sequenced using samples collected on day 63 after the first injection. In Cohort 1b, around 23 adults aged 18-55 years were enrolled at a single site in Boston, USA, between 29 July and 7 August 2020. As a vaccine, Ad26.COV2.S was a replication-incompetent adenovirus type 26 vector that expressed a prefusion-stabilized SARS-CoV-2 spike protein derived from the original Wuhan strain. The immunoSEQ Assay was used to sequence TCRbeta CDR3 regions. After extraction, genomic DNA underwent amplification by bias-controlled multiplex PCR, followed by high-throughput sequencing. In the authors' own workflow: To quantify the absolute abundance of every unique TCRbeta CDR3 region, sequences were collapsed and filtered. T cell fraction was estimated by normalizing TCRbeta template counts to usable DNA, with usable DNA measured through amplification of reference genes found in all nucleated cells. Repertoire TCRs were annotated as SARS-CoV-2-specific by exact matching of V gene, CDR3 amino acid sequence and J gene to a known reactive TCR set. MIRA supplied the reference SARS-CoV-2 TCR set, which was filtered for enrichment in COVID-19-positive ImmuneCODE repertoires so that public or cross-reactive TCRs were removed. Drawing on the MIRA antigens, annotated TCRs were analysed further at the level of specific ORF or position within ORF. Depth was the summed frequency of annotated unique rearrangements, while breadth was defined as annotated unique rearrangements over total unique productive rearrangements. Two-sided Wilcoxon rank-sum tests were used to compare TCR breadth between groups. The source is immuneACCESS, and TCRdb retained only in-frame sequences with V and J called. Part of the clones is not carried over; for the studies checked, unresolved V genes explain less than half of this, and the remainder is unexplained. V and J calls and clone size are copied from that table; D and trimming were computed from the DNA. This sample is represented by 380,000 or so clones; 86% of them were singletons. The leading ten clones occupy about 10% of the sample.

On this clone itself: Its antigen has not been determined. No clone much larger than this one lies a single base away; base qualities are absent.

Including the terminal cysteine and phenylalanine, the CDR3 comprises 14 residues. CDR3 DNA only is kept here, 42 bases in frame from base 1. For CDR1 and CDR2, the germline V gene lists SGHTA and FQGNSA. For this chain, trimming is 5 bases at the V end and 3 bases at the J end, and the number of junction bases without a gene match is 6. This chain joins TRBV7-2 to TRBJ1-2, and TRBD1 matches 7 of the central bases. The clonotype comes from a person aged 18 to 59 who received the Ad26.COV2.S COVID-19 vaccine or a placebo. The input for sequencing was peripheral blood, taken in a trial of Ad26.COV2.S vaccine versus placebo. The CDR3 region: CASSNQGQYYGYTF. The DNA is TGTGCCAGCAGCAACCAGGGACAGTACTATGGCTACACCTTC.